This T cell receptor beta chain came from a study of PD-1 blockade in classical Hodgkin lymphoma. Study-wide findings and caveats: Newly diagnosed patients reportedly had lower baseline TCR diversity than healthy donors. Nivolumab starters within 1 year of ASCT were excluded. Complete responders entered with baseline diversity on par with newly diagnosed patients, the results showed.

In every patient, relapse followed autologous stem cell transplantation, while exposure to brentuximab vedotin differed. Only in-frame clones appear in the TCRdb table, and some are missing; sequencing was by immunoSEQ multiplex PCR. This table holds about 23,000 clones, roughly 80% found once. In regard to this clone: Its antigen is unknown.

This CDR3 has 16 residues. Trimming took off 3 bases at V and 7 bases at J, with 18 bases between the two ends. Germline assignment: CDR1 LNHDA and CDR2 SQIVND (reference sequence). The sample here was peripheral blood mononuclear cells (PBMCs), taken before the second cycle of nivolumab. The receptor's source is a human donor with classical Hodgkin lymphoma. This rearrangement joins TRBV19 to TRBJ2-2; D may be TRBD2 (6 bases). Here the CDR3 DNA reads TGTGCCAGTAGTATCCTCGGGACTGGGGGAAACGGGGAGCTGTTTTTT. It is translated as CASSILGTGGNGELFF.